This paragraph reports one TCR beta chain. In germline, CDR1 is WSHSY, CDR2 SAAADI. After removal of 4 bases from V and 7 bases from J, the junction contained 17 bases not matched to a gene. The CDR3 is 19 amino acids. Assay: immunoSEQ multiplex PCR; the TCRdb copy retains only in-frame clones and omits some. The data show some 32,000 clones, more than 65% seen once. This sample is part of a study of early stage breast cancer tumors. Material: breast tumor tissue. This rearrangement joins TRBV10-2 to TRBJ2-1, with 12 bases aligning to TRBD2. The source is a person aged 25 to 45 with breast cancer. The CDR3 DNA reads as TGCGCCAGCAGTGGCGGACTAGCGGGAATGTCGCAGCGGGTAAATGAGCAGTTCTTC. Its translation is CASSGGLAGMSQRVNEQFF.